Listed below are T cell receptor beta chains from one sample, sequenced in a study of T cell repertoires in cytomegalovirus infection. No antigen is known for these receptors. TCRdb passed the reads through MiXCR, listing each CDR3 protein once. The table shows 750,000 to 900,000 distinct CDR3 sequences, with about 29% occurring only once. The sequenced sample was cultured CD8+ T cells from PBMCs, obtained from culture after CMV antigen stimulation. The receptors were sampled from a human donor in good health (CMV status not recorded). Some clones in this sample may be carry-over from other donors' samples. Each CDR3 is given with its conserved first and last residue. The order of the fields is V gene, D gene, clone size, J gene, CDR3 DNA, CDR3 protein. A D gene is named only where the DNA matches it firmly. The size field is filled for only some rows; it gives once, few, many or a size class.

V gene: TRBV29-1
D gene: TRBD1
clone size: .
J gene: TRBJ2-7
CDR3 DNA: TGCAGCGTTGAAGGACAGGGGGGCTCCTACGAGCAGTACTTC
CDR3 protein: CSVEGQGGSYEQYF

V gene: TRBV7-9
D gene: .
clone size: .
J gene: TRBJ2-7
CDR3 DNA: TGTGCCAGCAGCTTAGTCGTTGGGCTCTACGAGCAGTACTTC
CDR3 protein: CASSLVVGLYEQYF

V gene: TRBV27
D gene: TRBD2
clone size: .
J gene: TRBJ2-3
CDR3 DNA: TGTACCAGCAGTGGGGGGGGAGATACGCAGTATTTT
CDR3 protein: CTSSGGGDTQYF

V gene: TRBV27
D gene: .
clone size: few
J gene: TRBJ2-2
CDR3 DNA: TGTGCCAGCAGTTTAGGTGGTAGCCCAAACACCGGGGAGCTGTTTTTT
CDR3 protein: CASSLGGSPNTGELFF

V gene: TRBV6-6
D gene: TRBD1
clone size: .
J gene: TRBJ1-5
CDR3 DNA: TGTGCCAGCAGTTACGTACAGGGGGCTATGGGGTCGGGCAATCAGCCCCAGCATTTT
CDR3 protein: CASSYVQGAMGSGNQPQHF

V gene: TRBV7-6
D gene: TRBD2
clone size: .
J gene: TRBJ2-3
CDR3 DNA: TGTGCCAGCAGCGCTCGACTAGCGGGGGTTGGGGATACGCAGTATTTT
CDR3 protein: CASSARLAGVGDTQYF

V gene: TRBV20-1
D gene: .
clone size: once
J gene: TRBJ2-7
CDR3 DNA: TGCAGTGCTAGTGGTCCCTTCAGCACCTACGAGCAGTACTTC
CDR3 protein: CSASGPFSTYEQYF

V gene: TRBV12-3/TRBV12-4
D gene: .
clone size: .
J gene: TRBJ2-2
CDR3 DNA: TGTGCCAGCAGCCAGGGGCCGAGGACCGGGGAGCTGTTTTTT
CDR3 protein: CASSQGPRTGELFF

V gene: TRBV5-1
D gene: TRBD1
clone size: .
J gene: TRBJ2-7
CDR3 DNA: TGCGCCAGCAGCTTGGGCGACAGGGCTCTCGGCGAGCAGTACTTC
CDR3 protein: CASSLGDRALGEQYF

V gene: TRBV10-3
D gene: .
clone size: .
J gene: TRBJ2-3
CDR3 DNA: TGTGCCATCAGTGCCTTAGCTAAAAGCACAGATACGCAGTATTTT
CDR3 protein: CAISALAKSTDTQYF

V gene: TRBV14
D gene: .
clone size: few
J gene: TRBJ1-3
CDR3 DNA: TGTGCCAGCAGCCATTGGAGCTCTGGAAACACCATATATTTT
CDR3 protein: CASSHWSSGNTIYF

V gene: TRBV5-4
D gene: .
clone size: few
J gene: TRBJ1-1
CDR3 DNA: TGTGCCAGCAGCTTGGATTCAGAAACGAACACTGAAGCTTTCTTT
CDR3 protein: CASSLDSETNTEAFF

V gene: TRBV4-1
D gene: .
clone size: few
J gene: TRBJ2-1
CDR3 DNA: TGCGCCAGCAGCCAAGGGGCTGGAGGGAACAATGAGCAGTTCTTC
CDR3 protein: CASSQGAGGNNEQFF

V gene: TRBV7-3
D gene: .
clone size: few
J gene: TRBJ1-1
CDR3 DNA: TGTGCCAGCAGCTTAACGTCAGGACATGAAGCTTTCTTT
CDR3 protein: CASSLTSGHEAFF

V gene: TRBV7-2
D gene: .
clone size: medium-sized
J gene: TRBJ2-2
CDR3 DNA: TGTGCCAGCAGCATCACCGGGGAGCTGTTTTTT
CDR3 protein: CASSITGELFF

V gene: TRBV7-2
D gene: TRBD1
clone size: few
J gene: TRBJ2-5
CDR3 DNA: TGTGCCACGACTCCGGGACAGATAAATTACCAAGAGACCCAGTACTTC
CDR3 protein: CATTPGQINYQETQYF

V gene: TRBV19
D gene: .
clone size: few
J gene: TRBJ1-1
CDR3 DNA: TGTGCCAGTGGGGGGGGTTTCGGGGAGGTCACTGAAGCTTTCTTT
CDR3 protein: CASGGGFGEVTEAFF

V gene: TRBV6-4
D gene: TRBD2
clone size: .
J gene: TRBJ2-3
CDR3 DNA: TGTGCCAGCATTCTACTAAGGACTAGAAGTTTAACAGATACGCAGTATTTT
CDR3 protein: CASILLRTRSLTDTQYF

V gene: TRBV7-8
D gene: .
clone size: many
J gene: TRBJ1-5
CDR3 DNA: TGTGCCAGCAGCTTAGTAGGCCGCGTGAGCAATCAGCCCCAGCATTTT
CDR3 protein: CASSLVGRVSNQPQHF

V gene: TRBV2
D gene: TRBD1
clone size: .
J gene: TRBJ2-5
CDR3 DNA: TGTGCCAGCAGTGAACCGGGGACAGGGCCTGCCGGAGAGACCCAGTACTTC
CDR3 protein: CASSEPGTGPAGETQYF

V gene: TRBV5-8
D gene: .
clone size: few
J gene: TRBJ2-2
CDR3 DNA: TGTGCCAGCAGCTTGGCCACTAGCCCGAACACCGGGGAGCTGTTTTTT
CDR3 protein: CASSLATSPNTGELFF

V gene: TRBV12-3/TRBV12-4
D gene: .
clone size: .
J gene: TRBJ1-2
CDR3 DNA: TGTGCCAGCAGTCAATCTGGGGGAGCGGGTGGCTACACCTTC
CDR3 protein: CASSQSGGAGGYTF

V gene: TRBV28
D gene: TRBD1
clone size: .
J gene: TRBJ2-4
CDR3 DNA: TGTGCCAGCAGTCCCTCGACAGGGGGTTCTGAAAACATTCAGTACTTC
CDR3 protein: CASSPSTGGSENIQYF

V gene: TRBV20-1
D gene: .
clone size: few
J gene: TRBJ2-2
CDR3 DNA: TGCAGTGCTAGAGATAGGGCAGGGGCCACCGGGGAGCTGTTTTTT
CDR3 protein: CSARDRAGATGELFF

V gene: TRBV6-6
D gene: TRBD2
clone size: .
J gene: TRBJ2-1
CDR3 DNA: TGTGCCAGCGGGCCAGCGGGGGCGAACAATGAGCAGTTCTTC
CDR3 protein: CASGPAGANNEQFF

V gene: TRBV6-5
D gene: .
clone size: few
J gene: TRBJ2-3
CDR3 DNA: TGTGCCAGCAGTTACTCCGGCGGGGCTGGCACAGATACGCAGTATTTT
CDR3 protein: CASSYSGGAGTDTQYF

V gene: TRBV25-1
D gene: .
clone size: few
J gene: TRBJ1-6
CDR3 DNA: TGTGCCAGCAGTGTTTTAAGGGACATCAGCTCCTATAATTCACCCCTCCACTTT
CDR3 protein: CASSVLRDISSYNSPLHF

V gene: TRBV7-8
D gene: .
clone size: many
J gene: TRBJ1-5
CDR3 DNA: TGTGCCAGCAGCTTAGCAGCAGGCTCTAACCAGCCCCAGCATTTT
CDR3 protein: CASSLAAGSNQPQHF

V gene: TRBV7-9
D gene: .
clone size: .
J gene: TRBJ1-2
CDR3 DNA: TGTGCCAGCAGCTTAGCCGGGGGCTCTGTCGGCTACACCTTC
CDR3 protein: CASSLAGGSVGYTF

V gene: TRBV12-3/TRBV12-4
D gene: .
clone size: .
J gene: TRBJ2-5
CDR3 DNA: TGTGCCAGCAGCCCCGTGTCTGAACAAGAGACCCAGTACTTC
CDR3 protein: CASSPVSEQETQYF

V gene: TRBV4-1
D gene: .
clone size: .
J gene: TRBJ2-5
CDR3 DNA: TGCGCCAGCAGCCAAGAGTCAGTAGAGACCCAGTACTTC
CDR3 protein: CASSQESVETQYF

V gene: TRBV14
D gene: .
clone size: .
J gene: TRBJ1-1
CDR3 DNA: TGTGCCACCGCGACACAACCGAACACTGAAGCTTTCTTT
CDR3 protein: CATATQPNTEAFF

V gene: TRBV14
D gene: .
clone size: .
J gene: TRBJ1-5
CDR3 DNA: TGTGCCAGCAGCAAGGGACTAATTGATCAGCCCCAGCATTTT
CDR3 protein: CASSKGLIDQPQHF

V gene: TRBV19
D gene: .
clone size: .
J gene: TRBJ1-4
CDR3 DNA: TGTGCCAGTAGTGTAATGGTAAATGGAGATGAAAAACTGTTTTTT
CDR3 protein: CASSVMVNGDEKLFF

V gene: TRBV29-1
D gene: .
clone size: few
J gene: TRBJ2-2
CDR3 DNA: TGCAGCGTTAACACCGGGGAGCTGTTTTTT
CDR3 protein: CSVNTGELFF

V gene: TRBV4-1
D gene: .
clone size: .
J gene: TRBJ1-6
CDR3 DNA: TGCGCCAGCAGCCAATCCGGGACCAATTCACCCCTCCACTTT
CDR3 protein: CASSQSGTNSPLHF

V gene: TRBV19
D gene: .
clone size: .
J gene: TRBJ2-7
CDR3 DNA: TGTGCCAGCAGAGGGGGTTTCTACGAGCAGTACTTC
CDR3 protein: CASRGGFYEQYF

V gene: TRBV7-3
D gene: .
clone size: few
J gene: TRBJ2-1
CDR3 DNA: TGTGCCAGCAACCTATCCCCGGGACTGGAGCAGTTCTTC
CDR3 protein: CASNLSPGLEQFF

V gene: TRBV28
D gene: .
clone size: few
J gene: TRBJ1-1
CDR3 DNA: TGTGCCAGCAGTTTCCGGGTCGGGAACACTGAAGCTTTCTTT
CDR3 protein: CASSFRVGNTEAFF

V gene: TRBV6-5
D gene: .
clone size: .
J gene: TRBJ1-1
CDR3 DNA: TGTGCCAGCAGTCGAGCCTTAACTGAAGCTTTCTTT
CDR3 protein: CASSRALTEAFF

V gene: TRBV5-1
D gene: .
clone size: few
J gene: TRBJ1-6
CDR3 DNA: TGCGCCAGCAGCCCCGAGGGAGGGCAGCGTAATTCACCCCTCCACTTT
CDR3 protein: CASSPEGGQRNSPLHF

V gene: TRBV7-6
D gene: .
clone size: .
J gene: TRBJ2-5
CDR3 DNA: TGTGCCAGCAGCTTAGTATCCGCGGCTGGGGAGACCCAGTACTTC
CDR3 protein: CASSLVSAAGETQYF

V gene: TRBV24-1
D gene: .
clone size: .
J gene: TRBJ2-2
CDR3 DNA: TGTGCCACCAGTGATGATCAGCTGGGACGTACGGGGGAGCTGTTTTTT
CDR3 protein: CATSDDQLGRTGELFF

V gene: TRBV9
D gene: .
clone size: .
J gene: TRBJ1-1
CDR3 DNA: TGTGCCAGCAGCGGTAGGGACAACCAGAACACTGAAGCTTTCTTT
CDR3 protein: CASSGRDNQNTEAFF

V gene: TRBV7-6
D gene: .
clone size: many
J gene: TRBJ1-1
CDR3 DNA: TGTGCCAGCAGCTTAGGCGGTACTACTGAAGCTTTCTTT
CDR3 protein: CASSLGGTTEAFF